The 15 T cell receptor beta chains reported below all come from one sample, sequenced in a study of Ad26.COV2.S vaccination and SARS-CoV-2 variants (dated by TCRdb to about 2021). In the paper's terms, the time point label means: individuals recovered from natural SARS-CoV-2 infection. The library was made by the immunoSEQ multiplex PCR assay. What TCRdb holds here is the immuneACCESS table cut down to in-frame rearrangements. Part of the clones is not present; checked against another copy, under half of the missing clones reflect an unresolved V gene, and the others are unexplained. The sample table lists about 350,000 clones, under 95% of them with a count of one. Under 5% of the sample belongs to the ten largest clones. The material was peripheral blood, obtained after recovery from COVID-19. All receptors come from a human donor who had recovered from COVID-19.

This chain uses TRBV10-2 with TRBJ2-7, with D perhaps given as TRBD1 or TRBD2 (6 bases each). The CDR3 totals 14 residues. CDR1 is WSHSY, CDR2 SAAADI, per germline. With 0 bases removed from V and 2 bases from J, the gap between germline ends came to 8 bases. The CDR3 sequence: CASSESRGAYEQYF. Here the CDR3 DNA reads TGCGCCAGCAGTGAGTCGAGGGGGGCCTACGAGCAGTACTTC.

The chain uses TRBV9 and TRBJ1-4, with 7 bases aligning to TRBD1. The germline CDR1 and CDR2 sequences are SGDLS and YYNGEE. The CDR3 spans 17 residues. Losses at the gene ends were 3 bases for V and 1 base for J; bases not matched to a gene: 9. The chain's CDR3 is CASSAHETGLTNEKLFF. DNA for the CDR3: TGTGCCAGCAGCGCCCACGAGACAGGGCTAACTAATGAAAAACTGTTTTTT.

The V and J genes are TRBV9 and TRBJ2-5, with D possibly matching TRBD1 (6 bases). Germline CDR1 is SGDLS and CDR2 is YYNGEE. The V and J ends lost 0 bases and 1 base respectively, with 10 bases between them. The CDR3 covers 15 residues. The chain's CDR3 is CASSVGGHLQETQYF. The CDR3 region has the DNA TGTGCCAGCAGCGTAGGGGGACACCTCCAAGAGACCCAGTACTTC.

V and J are TRBV21-1 and TRBJ2-7; the D call TRBD2 from the table was never checked on the DNA. TRBV21-1 is a recognized pseudogene. The CDR3 has 13 residues. The DNA for the CDR3 is TGTGCCAGCAGCAAAGGAGAGGTCGACGAGCAGTACTTC. This translates into CASSKGEVDEQYF.

The CDR3 bases are TGTGCCATCAGTGAGACCAGGACAGACCGTATTCAGTACTTC. It specifies CAISETRTDRIQYF. The chain recombines TRBV10-3 with TRBJ2-4, with D maybe TRBD1 (6 bases). The CDR3 sequence is 14 residues long. Per germline, CDR1 ENHRY and CDR2 SYGVKD. Trimming took off 2 bases at V and 10 bases at J, with 15 bases between the two ends.

The chain has TRBV4-3 and TRBJ1-2; TRBD1 agrees at 7 bases. The length of the CDR3 is 14 residues. In germline, CDR1 is LGHNA, CDR2 YSLEER. The junction had 3 bases not matched to a gene; V was cut back by 0 bases and J by 5 bases. In DNA, the CDR3 is TGCGCCAGCAGCCAAGAGGGGGACAGTTATGGCTACACCTTC. It is translated as CASSQEGDSYGYTF.

The genes are TRBV10-2 and TRBJ2-5; 8 nucleotides agree with TRBD2. Germline CDR1 and CDR2: WSHSY and SAAADI. The V gene end was trimmed by 6 bases and the J gene end by 5 bases; junction bases not matched to a gene: 8. The CDR3 spans 14 residues. Here the CDR3 reads CASSGGAGRETQYF. In DNA form, the CDR3 reads TGCGCCAGCAGCGGGGGGGCCGGTAGGGAGACCCAGTACTTC.

The V call is TRBV7-2, the J call TRBJ1-4, with D uncertain. V dropped 4 bases and J dropped 0 bases, with 9 bases sitting between them. CDR3 length: 15 residues. CDR1 SGHTA and CDR2 FQGNSA come from the germline V gene. CDR3 DNA sequence: TGTGCCAGCAGCTCCCAGACTGCAACTAATGAAAAACTGTTTTTT. Translated, it gives CASSSQTATNEKLFF. The entire variable domain, with the rest obtained from reference TRBV7-2 and TRBJ1-4, is as follows: GAGVSQSPSNKVTEKGKDVELRCDPISGHTALYWYRQSLGQGLEFLIYFQGNSAPDKSGLPSDRFSAERTGGSVSTLTIQRTQQEDSAVYLCASSSQTATNEKLFFGSGTQLSVL.

The V and J genes are TRBV7-6 and TRBJ2-1; TRBD2 aligns across 10 bases. Germline V gives CDR1 SGHVS, CDR2 FNYEAQ. V shed 5 bases, J shed 6 bases, and the junction held 10 bases outside the gene matches. The CDR3 runs to 16 residues. Here the CDR3 DNA reads TGTGCCAGCAGCCAAGAGGTACTAGCGGGGTCCAATGAGCAGTTCTTC. This translates into CASSQEVLAGSNEQFF.

The rearrangement links TRBV19 to TRBJ2-2; 8 positions agree with TRBD2. This CDR3 is built from 15 residues. Trimming took 5 bases from V and 6 from J; bases not matched to a gene: 8. Germline CDR1 LNHDA, CDR2 SQIVND (reference sequence). The CDR3 sequence: CASSSERGWSGELFF. CDR3 DNA: TGTGCCAGTAGTTCCGAGCGGGGGTGGTCCGGGGAGCTGTTTTTT.

This chain uses TRBV3-1 (or the pseudogene TRBV3-2) with TRBJ2-7, with a weak D call TRBD1 (6 bases). The CDR3 sequence is 17 residues long. The germline gives CDR1 LGHDT, CDR2 YNNKEL (reference sequence). Trimming left V 1 base short and J 7 bases short, with 23 bases between. The CDR3 reads CASSQGVGAGSLREQYF. DNA of the CDR3: TGTGCCAGCAGCCAAGGGGTGGGGGCAGGGAGCTTGAGAGAGCAGTACTTC.

The rearrangement links TRBV5-8 to TRBJ1-1; 7 nucleotides line up with TRBD1. The CDR3 is 15 amino acids. Per germline, CDR1 SGHTS and CDR2 YDEGEE. The junction had 12 bases not matched to a gene; V was cut back by 3 bases and J by 7 bases. CDR3 nucleotides: TGTGCCAGCAGCTGGGGGACGGGACAGTCAATTGAAGCTTTCTTT. This sequence encodes CASSWGTGQSIEAFF. The whole variable domain, filled in from reference TRBV5-8 and TRBJ1-1, reads EAGVTQSPTHLIKTRGQQATLRCSPISGHTSVYWYQQALGLGLQFLLWYDEGEERNRGNFPPRFSGRQFPNYSSELNVNALELEDSALYLCASSWGTGQSIEAFFGQGTRLTVV.

The chain uses TRBV18 and TRBJ2-2, with D perhaps matching TRBD1 or TRBD2 (6 bases each). Germline V CDR1 and CDR2: KGHSH, LQKENI. V was shortened by 3 bases and J by 5 bases, with 22 bases between the two germline ends. The CDR3 sequence is 18 residues long. The CDR3 bases are TGTGCCAGCTCACCTATTCAGACAGGAGGGGCTTCGACCGGGGAGCTGTTTTTT. Amino acids: CASSPIQTGGASTGELFF.

The chain carries TRBV4-3 and TRBJ2-5, with D perhaps matching TRBD2 (5 bases). Trimming took 2 bases from V and 4 from J, leaving 20 bases between them. The CDR3 sequence is 17 residues long. Germline V gene sequence: CDR1 LGHNA, CDR2 YSLEER. This CDR3 is CASSQNPPERLGETQYF. DNA for the CDR3: TGCGCCAGCAGCCAAAACCCCCCCGAGCGGTTGGGAGAGACCCAGTACTTC.

This chain connects TRBV6-5 to TRBJ1-1; D might be TRBD1 (5 bases). Trimming left V 6 bases short and J 0 bases short, with 8 bases between. The germline CDR1 and CDR2 sequences are MNHEY and SVGAGI. This CDR3 has 13 residues. CDR3 sequence (DNA): TGTGCCAGCAGGAGGGGCGTGAACACTGAAGCTTTCTTT. This encodes CASRRGVNTEAFF.